This T cell receptor (beta chain) was observed in a study of identical twins. Study outcomes and limitations: With monozygotic twins, out-of-frame TCR alpha sharing exceeded what models estimated.

As concerns this clonotype: What it binds is unknown.

From the 5' RACE reads, TCRdb called clonotypes with MiXCR, one entry per CDR3 protein. The data hold about 920,000 distinct CDR3 sequences, with 9% to 15% observed a single time. The germline gives CDR1 DFQATT, CDR2 SNEGSKA (reference sequence). The CDR3 spans 13 residues. With V trimmed by 7 bases and J by 3 bases, 9 bases remained unmatched. The same sample was also used in a study of yellow fever vaccine responses in identical twins.

The clonotype comes from a woman aged 18-29 years in good health. Sequencing was carried out using PBMCs. The chain carries TRBV20-1 and TRBJ2-7; 7 bases map to TRBD2. CDR3 in DNA: TGCAGTGTTCCCAGCGGGGATTTCTACGAGCAGTACGTC. This translates into CSVPSGDFYEQYV.